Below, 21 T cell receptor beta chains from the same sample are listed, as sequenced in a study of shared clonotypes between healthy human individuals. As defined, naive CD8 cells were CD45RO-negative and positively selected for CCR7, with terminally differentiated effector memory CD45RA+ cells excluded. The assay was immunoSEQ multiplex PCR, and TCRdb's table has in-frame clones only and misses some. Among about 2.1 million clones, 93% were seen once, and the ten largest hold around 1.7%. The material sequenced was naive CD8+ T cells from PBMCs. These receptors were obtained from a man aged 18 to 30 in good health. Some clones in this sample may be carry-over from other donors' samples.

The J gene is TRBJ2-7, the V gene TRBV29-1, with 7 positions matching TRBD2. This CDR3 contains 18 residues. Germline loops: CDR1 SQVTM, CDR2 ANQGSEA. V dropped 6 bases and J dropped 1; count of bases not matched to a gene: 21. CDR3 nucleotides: TGCAGCGTCCGTGGGAGGCTAGCGGACCCCTGGGGGTCCTACGAGCAGTACTTC. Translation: CSVRGRLADPWGSYEQYF.

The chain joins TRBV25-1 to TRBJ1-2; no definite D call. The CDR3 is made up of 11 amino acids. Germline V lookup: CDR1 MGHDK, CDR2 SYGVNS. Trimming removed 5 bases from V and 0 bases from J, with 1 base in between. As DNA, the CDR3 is TGTGCCAGCAGTACTAACTATGGCTACACCTTC. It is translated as CASSTNYGYTF.

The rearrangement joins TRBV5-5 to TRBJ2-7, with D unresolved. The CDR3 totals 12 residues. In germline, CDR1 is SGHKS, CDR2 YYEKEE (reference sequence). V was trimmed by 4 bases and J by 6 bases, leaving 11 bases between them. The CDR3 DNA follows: TGTGCCAGCAGCATGGACGGACCCGAGCAGTACTTC. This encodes CASSMDGPEQYF.

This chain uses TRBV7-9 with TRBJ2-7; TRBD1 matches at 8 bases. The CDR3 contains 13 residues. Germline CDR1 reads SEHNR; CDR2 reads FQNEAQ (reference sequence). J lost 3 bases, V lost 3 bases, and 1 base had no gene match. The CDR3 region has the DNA TGTGCCAGCAGCTTGACAGGGGACTACGAGCAGTACTTC. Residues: CASSLTGDYEQYF.

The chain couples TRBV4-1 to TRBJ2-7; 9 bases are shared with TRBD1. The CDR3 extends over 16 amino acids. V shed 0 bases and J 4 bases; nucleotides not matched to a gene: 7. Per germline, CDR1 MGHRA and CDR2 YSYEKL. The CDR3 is CASSQDLRTGEYEQYF. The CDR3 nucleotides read TGCGCCAGCAGCCAAGATTTGAGGACAGGGGAGTACGAGCAGTACTTC.

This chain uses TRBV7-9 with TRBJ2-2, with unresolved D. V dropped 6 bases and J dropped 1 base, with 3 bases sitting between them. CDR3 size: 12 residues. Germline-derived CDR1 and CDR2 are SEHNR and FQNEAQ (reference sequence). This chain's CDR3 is CASSWNTGELFF. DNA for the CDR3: TGTGCCAGCAGTTGGAACACCGGGGAGCTGTTTTTT.

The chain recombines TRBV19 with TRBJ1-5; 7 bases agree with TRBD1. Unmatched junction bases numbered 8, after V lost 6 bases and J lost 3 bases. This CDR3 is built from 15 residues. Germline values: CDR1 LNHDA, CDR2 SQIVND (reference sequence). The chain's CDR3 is CASRWTRGTNQPQHF. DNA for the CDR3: TGTGCCAGTAGATGGACCAGGGGGACCAATCAGCCCCAGCATTTT. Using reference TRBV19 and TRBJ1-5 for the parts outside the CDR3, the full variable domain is DGGITQSPKYLFRKEGQNVTLSCEQNLNHDAMYWYRQDPGQGLRLIYYSQIVNDFQKGDIAEGYSVSREKKESFPLTVTSAQKNPTAFYLCASRWTRGTNQPQHFGDGTRLSIL.

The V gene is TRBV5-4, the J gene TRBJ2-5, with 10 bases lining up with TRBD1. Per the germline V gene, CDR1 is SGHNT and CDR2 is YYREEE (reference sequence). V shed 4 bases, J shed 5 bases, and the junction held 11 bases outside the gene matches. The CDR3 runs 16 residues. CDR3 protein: CASSQTGTGEWETQYF. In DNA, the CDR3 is TGTGCCAGCAGCCAGACCGGGACAGGGGAGTGGGAGACCCAGTACTTC. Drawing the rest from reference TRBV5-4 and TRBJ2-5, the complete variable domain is ETGVTQSPTHLIKTRGQQVTLRCSSQSGHNTVSWYQQALGQGPQFIFQYYREEENGRGNFPPRFSGLQFPNYSSELNVNALELDDSALYLCASSQTGTGEWETQYFGPGTRLLVL.

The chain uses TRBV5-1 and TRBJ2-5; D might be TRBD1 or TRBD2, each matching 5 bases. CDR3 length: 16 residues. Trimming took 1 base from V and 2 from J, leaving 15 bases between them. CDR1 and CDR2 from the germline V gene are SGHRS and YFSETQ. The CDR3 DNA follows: TGCGCCAGCAGCTTGACACCGGGACGGTCACAAGAGACCCAGTACTTC. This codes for CASSLTPGRSQETQYF.

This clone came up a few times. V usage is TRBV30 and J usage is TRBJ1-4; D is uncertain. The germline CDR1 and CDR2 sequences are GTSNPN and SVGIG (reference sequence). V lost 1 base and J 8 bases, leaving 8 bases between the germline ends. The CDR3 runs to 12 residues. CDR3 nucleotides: TGTGCCTGGAGTGCATCTGGGGAAAAACTGTTTTTT. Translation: CAWSASGEKLFF.

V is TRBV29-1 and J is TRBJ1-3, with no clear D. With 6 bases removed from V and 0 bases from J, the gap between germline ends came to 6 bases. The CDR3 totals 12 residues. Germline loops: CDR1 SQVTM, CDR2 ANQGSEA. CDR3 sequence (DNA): TGCAGCGTCTTAGGCTCTGGAAACACCATATATTTT. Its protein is CSVLGSGNTIYF.

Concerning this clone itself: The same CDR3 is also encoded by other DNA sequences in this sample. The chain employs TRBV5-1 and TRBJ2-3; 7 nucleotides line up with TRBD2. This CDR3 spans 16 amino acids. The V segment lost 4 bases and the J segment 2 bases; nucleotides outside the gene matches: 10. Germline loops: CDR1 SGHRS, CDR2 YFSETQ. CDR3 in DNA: TGCGCCAGCAGCCCCCGCTTAGCGGGCTCCACAGATACGCAGTATTTT. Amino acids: CASSPRLAGSTDTQYF.

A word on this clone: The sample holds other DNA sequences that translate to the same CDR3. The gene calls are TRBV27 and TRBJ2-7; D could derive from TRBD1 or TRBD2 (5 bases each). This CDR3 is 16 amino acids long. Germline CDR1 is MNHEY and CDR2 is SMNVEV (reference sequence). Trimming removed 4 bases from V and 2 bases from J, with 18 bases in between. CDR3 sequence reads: CASSSQADRDAYEQYF. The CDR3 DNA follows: TGTGCCAGCAGTTCCCAGGCGGACCGGGACGCCTACGAGCAGTACTTC.

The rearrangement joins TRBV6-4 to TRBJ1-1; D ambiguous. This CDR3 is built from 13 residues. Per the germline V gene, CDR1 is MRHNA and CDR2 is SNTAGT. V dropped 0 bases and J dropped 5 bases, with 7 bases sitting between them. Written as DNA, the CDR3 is TGTGCCAGCAGTGACTCGGGGAGGACTGAAGCTTTCTTT. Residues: CASSDSGRTEAFF.

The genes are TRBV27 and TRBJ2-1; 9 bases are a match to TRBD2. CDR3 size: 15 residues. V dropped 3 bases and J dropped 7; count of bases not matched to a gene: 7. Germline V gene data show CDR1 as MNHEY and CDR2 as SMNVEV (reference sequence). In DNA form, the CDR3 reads TGTGCCAGCAGTTTTGGCGGGAGGGCCCAAAATGAGCAGTTCTTC. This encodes CASSFGGRAQNEQFF.

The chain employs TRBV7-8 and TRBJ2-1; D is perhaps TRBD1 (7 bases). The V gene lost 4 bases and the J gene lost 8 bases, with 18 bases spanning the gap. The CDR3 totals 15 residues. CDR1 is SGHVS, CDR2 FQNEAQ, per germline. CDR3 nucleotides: TGTGCCAGCAGCTCCCGGACAGGCGGGGACGATGAGCAGTTCTTC. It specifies CASSSRTGGDDEQFF.

Written as DNA, the CDR3 is TGTGCCAGTAGCAGTAATCCGGCCACCCGCGAGCAGTACTTC. As protein: CASSSNPATREQYF. The chain employs TRBV19 and TRBJ2-7; D is uncertain. Germline lookup yields CDR1 LNHDA and CDR2 SQIVND (reference sequence). The CDR3 is 14 residues long. Trimming pared 6 bases from V and 6 bases from J, leaving 18 bases between.

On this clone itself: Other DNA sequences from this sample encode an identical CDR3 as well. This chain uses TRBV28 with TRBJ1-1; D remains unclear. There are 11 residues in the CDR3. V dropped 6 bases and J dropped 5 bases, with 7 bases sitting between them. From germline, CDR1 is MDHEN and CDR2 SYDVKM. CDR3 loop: CASRLSTEAFF. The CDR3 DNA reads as TGTGCCAGCAGGCTATCGACTGAAGCTTTCTTT.

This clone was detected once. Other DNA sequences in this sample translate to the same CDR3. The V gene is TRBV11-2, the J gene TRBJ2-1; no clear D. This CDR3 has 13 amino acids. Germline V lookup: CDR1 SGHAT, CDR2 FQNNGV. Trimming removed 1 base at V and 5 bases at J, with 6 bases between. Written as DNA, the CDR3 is TGTGCCAGCAGCTTAGGACGCAACAATGAGCAGTTCTTC. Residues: CASSLGRNNEQFF.

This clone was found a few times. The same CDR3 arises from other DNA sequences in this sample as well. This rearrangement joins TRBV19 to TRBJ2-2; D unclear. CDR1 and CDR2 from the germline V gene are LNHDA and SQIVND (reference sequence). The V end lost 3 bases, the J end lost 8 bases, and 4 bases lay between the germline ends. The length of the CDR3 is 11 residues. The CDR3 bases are TGTGCCAGTAGTATCTCTGGGGAGCTGTTTTTT. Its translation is CASSISGELFF. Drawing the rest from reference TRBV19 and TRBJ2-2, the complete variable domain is DGGITQSPKYLFRKEGQNVTLSCEQNLNHDAMYWYRQDPGQGLRLIYYSQIVNDFQKGDIAEGYSVSREKKESFPLTVTSAQKNPTAFYLCASSISGELFFGEGSRLTVL.

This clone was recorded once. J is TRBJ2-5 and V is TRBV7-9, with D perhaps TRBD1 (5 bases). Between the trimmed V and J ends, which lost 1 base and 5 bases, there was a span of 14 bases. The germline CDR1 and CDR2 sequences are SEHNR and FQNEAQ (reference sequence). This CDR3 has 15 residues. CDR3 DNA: TGTGCCAGCAGCTTAGGTCCAGGGCTGGACGAGACCCAGTACTTC. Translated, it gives CASSLGPGLDETQYF.